The T cell receptor beta chain under discussion was sequenced for a study of blood T cell repertoires in COVID-19. About the study: Sources were T cells, B-cell-depleted T cells, or PBMCs; the material itself was cDNA or gDNA.

V lost 5 bases and J lost 7, with 17 bases in between. The CDR3 extends over 15 amino acids. Germline V gene lookup returns CDR1 MNHNS and CDR2 SASEGT. This table comes from immunoSEQ multiplex PCR, and its TCRdb copy is limited to in-frame clones, with some not included. This sample has 180,000 or so clones, with roughly 87% found just once. Participant age was roughly 18 to 95 years, and participants resided in 25 or so US areas. Two negative PCRs, clearance, or symptom resolution had been documented for recovered Cohort 3 donors. This chain connects TRBV6-1 to TRBJ1-4; D gene ambiguous. This TCR derives from a man aged 50-59 years who had recovered from COVID-19. Sequenced material: PBMCs or T cells enriched from blood (not recorded which). CDR3 sequence: CASSWEEEWTEKLFF. The CDR3 nucleotides read TGTGCCAGCAGTTGGGAGGAGGAGTGGACTGAAAAACTGTTTTTT.